Listed below are T cell receptor beta chains from one sample, sequenced in a study of blood T cell repertoires in COVID-19. The method was immunoSEQ multiplex PCR; TCRdb's version includes in-frame clones alone and lacks a portion of them. Among 170,000 or so clones listed, approximately 86% were seen once. The sequenced sample consisted of peripheral blood. Source of these receptors: a man in his fifties with active or convalescent COVID-19. CDR3s include the opening cysteine and the closing phenylalanine or tryptophan. A D gene is named only where the DNA matches it firmly. Size tells how often a clone was seen (once, few, many) or the class of an expanded clone, and some rows leave it out.

TRBJ1-2,.,TRBV29-1,.,CSVVGVVSGYTF,TGCAGCGTTGTAGGGGTAGTAAGCGGCTACACCTTC
TRBJ1-2,.,TRBV11-2,.,CASSFHSGKGGYTF,TGTGCCAGCAGCTTCCACAGCGGGAAGGGGGGCTACACCTTC
TRBJ1-1,.,TRBV19,.,CASSITGNTEAFF,TGTGCCAGTAGTATAACAGGGAACACTGAAGCTTTCTTT
TRBJ2-2,few,TRBV24-1,.,CATSASGREATGELFF,TGTGCCACCAGTGCTTCAGGCAGGGAAGCCACCGGGGAGCTGTTTTTT
TRBJ1-1,few,TRBV7-2,.,CASSLGGGVGHTEAFF,TGTGCCAGCAGCTTAGGGGGGGGAGTCGGGCACACTGAAGCTTTCTTT
TRBJ1-5,.,TRBV6-1,.,CASSGKVTDSNQPQHF,TGTGCCAGCAGTGGGAAGGTGACAGATAGCAATCAGCCCCAGCATTTT
TRBJ2-3,.,TRBV11-2,TRBD2,CASSVLAGSTDTQYF,TGTGCCAGCAGCGTCCTAGCGGGAAGCACAGATACGCAGTATTTT
TRBJ2-7,.,TRBV4-3,.,CASSQTFGVTDEQYF,TGCGCCAGCAGCCAAACTTTCGGGGTCACCGACGAGCAGTACTTC
TRBJ2-7,.,TRBV10-3,TRBD2,CAIRGPGGDEQYF,TGTGCCATCAGGGGGCCGGGAGGGGACGAGCAGTACTTC
TRBJ2-5,.,TRBV18,TRBD1,CASSPRPDRWETQYF,TGTGCCAGCTCACCTCGCCCGGACAGGTGGGAGACCCAGTACTTC
TRBJ1-2,.,TRBV7-2,TRBD1,CASSPQARGLREGYTF,TGTGCCAGCAGCCCCCAAGCAAGGGGGCTCCGGGAAGGCTACACCTTC
TRBJ2-1,few,TRBV15,TRBD2,CATSRVSGGRNEQFF,TGTGCCACCAGCAGAGTGAGCGGGGGGCGGAATGAGCAGTTCTTC
TRBJ1-3,.,TRBV19,.,CASSTGVSGNTIYF,TGTGCCAGTAGTACGGGGGTGTCTGGAAACACCATATATTTT
TRBJ1-2,many,TRBV6-2/TRBV6-3,TRBD1,CASSSDRVYGYTF,TGTGCCAGCAGTAGTGACAGGGTTTATGGCTACACCTTC
TRBJ1-6,once,TRBV5-1,TRBD1,CASRILQGNSPLHF,TGCGCCAGCAGAATTCTACAGGGGAATTCACCCCTCCACTTT
TRBJ2-7,.,TRBV7-2,TRBD1,CASSSTGFYEQYF,TGTGCCAGCAGCTCGACAGGGTTCTACGAGCAGTACTTC
TRBJ2-1,.,TRBV27,TRBD2,CASSKAGTLGAYNEQFF,TGTGCCAGCAGTAAAGCGGGAACGTTAGGAGCCTACAATGAGCAGTTCTTC
TRBJ2-7,.,TRBV6-2/TRBV6-3,TRBD1,CASSDRASYEQYF,TGTGCCAGCAGCGACAGGGCATCCTACGAGCAGTACTTC
TRBJ2-3,.,TRBV7-3,TRBD1,CASSEQGADTQYF,TGTGCCAGCAGCGAACAGGGGGCAGATACGCAGTATTTT
TRBJ2-2,.,TRBV5-4,.,CASSLMGEETGELFF,TGTGCCAGCAGCTTGATGGGAGAGGAAACCGGGGAGCTGTTTTTT
TRBJ2-2,.,TRBV11-2,.,CASSLVQGTGELFF,TGTGCCAGCAGCTTAGTTCAGGGTACCGGGGAGCTGTTTTTT
TRBJ2-2,.,TRBV21-1,.,CASTTGCDTGELFF,TGTGCCAGCACAACAGGGTGCGACACCGGGGAGCTGTTTTTT
TRBJ1-1,.,TRBV11-2,TRBD1,CASRDRPNTEAFF,TGTGCCAGCAGGGACAGGCCGAACACTGAAGCTTTCTTT
TRBJ1-1,.,TRBV2,.,CASSGAGTGGAFF,TGTGCCAGCAGTGGGGCAGGGACGGGGGGAGCTTTCTTT
TRBJ1-5,.,TRBV19,TRBD1,CASSLGQGARMDQPQHF,TGTGCCAGTAGTTTGGGACAGGGGGCGCGAATGGATCAGCCCCAGCATTTT
TRBJ1-1,.,TRBV2,.,CASSRGMNTEAFF,TGTGCCAGCAGTCGAGGGATGAACACTGAAGCTTTCTTT